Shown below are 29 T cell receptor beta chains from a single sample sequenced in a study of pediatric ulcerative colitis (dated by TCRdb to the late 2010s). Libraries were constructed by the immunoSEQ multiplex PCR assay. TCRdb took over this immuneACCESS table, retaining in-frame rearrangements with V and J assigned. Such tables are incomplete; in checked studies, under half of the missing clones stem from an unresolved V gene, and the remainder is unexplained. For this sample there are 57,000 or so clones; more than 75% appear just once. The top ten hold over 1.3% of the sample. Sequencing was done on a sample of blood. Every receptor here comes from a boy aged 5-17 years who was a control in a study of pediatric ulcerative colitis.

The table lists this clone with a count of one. This CDR3 is CASSVTLQETQYF. CDR3 coding DNA: TGTGCCAGCAGTGTAACTCTCCAAGAGACCCAGTACTTC. The chain uses TRBV25-1 and TRBJ2-5; D uncertain. The CDR3 spans 13 residues. V lost 4 bases to trimming and J lost 1 base, with 7 bases between them. Germline V lookup: CDR1 MGHDK, CDR2 SYGVNS.

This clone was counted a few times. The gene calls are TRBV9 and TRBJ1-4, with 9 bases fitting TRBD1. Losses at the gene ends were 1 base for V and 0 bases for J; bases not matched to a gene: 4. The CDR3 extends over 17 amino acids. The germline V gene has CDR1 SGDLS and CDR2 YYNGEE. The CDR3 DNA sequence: TGTGCCAGCAGCGTAAGGGACAGGGCTTCAACTAATGAAAAACTGTTTTTT. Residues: CASSVRDRASTNEKLFF.

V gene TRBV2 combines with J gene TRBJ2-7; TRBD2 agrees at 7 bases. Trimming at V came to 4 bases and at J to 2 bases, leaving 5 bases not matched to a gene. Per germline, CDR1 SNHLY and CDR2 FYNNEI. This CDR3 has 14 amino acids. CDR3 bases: TGTGCCAGCAGTGGGGCAGCGGGACCCTACGAGCAGTACTTC. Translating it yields CASSGAAGPYEQYF. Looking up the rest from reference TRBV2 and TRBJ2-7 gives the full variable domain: EPEVTQTPSHQVTQMGQEVILRCVPISNHLYFYWYRQILGQKVEFLVSFYNNEISEKSEIFDDQFSVERPDGSNFTLKIRSTKLEDSAMYFCASSGAAGPYEQYFGPGTRLTVT.

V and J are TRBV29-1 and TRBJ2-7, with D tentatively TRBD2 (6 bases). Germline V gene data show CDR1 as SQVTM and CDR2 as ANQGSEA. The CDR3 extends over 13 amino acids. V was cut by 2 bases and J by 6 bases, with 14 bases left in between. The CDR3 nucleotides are TGCAGCGTTGAACTTCGAGGGCGGGGCGAGCAGTACTTC. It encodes CSVELRGRGEQYF.

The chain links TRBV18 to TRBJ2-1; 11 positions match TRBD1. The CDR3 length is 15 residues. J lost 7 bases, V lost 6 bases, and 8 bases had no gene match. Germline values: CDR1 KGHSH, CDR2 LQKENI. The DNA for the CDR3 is TGTGCCAGCTCCTACGGACAGGGGGCAGGGAATGAGCAGTTCTTC. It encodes CASSYGQGAGNEQFF.

CDR3 DNA: TGCGCCAGCAGCCAAAGCAACCATGGCTACACCTTC. Translated, it gives CASSQSNHGYTF. The V gene is TRBV4-3, the J gene TRBJ1-2; no clear D. This CDR3 contains 12 residues. Trimming removed 2 bases at V and 6 bases at J, with 7 bases between. Per germline, CDR1 LGHNA and CDR2 YSLEER.

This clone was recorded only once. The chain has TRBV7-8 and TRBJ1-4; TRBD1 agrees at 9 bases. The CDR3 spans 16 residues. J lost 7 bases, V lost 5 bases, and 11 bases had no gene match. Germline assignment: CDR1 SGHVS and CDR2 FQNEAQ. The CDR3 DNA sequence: TGTGCCAGCAGCCCGGTGGGGACAGGGCGAATTGAAAAACTGTTTTTT. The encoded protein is CASSPVGTGRIEKLFF.

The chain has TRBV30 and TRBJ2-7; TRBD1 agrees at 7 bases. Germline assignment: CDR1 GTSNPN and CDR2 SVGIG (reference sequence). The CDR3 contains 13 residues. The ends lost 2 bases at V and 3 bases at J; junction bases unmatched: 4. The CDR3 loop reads CAWSLNRGYEQYF. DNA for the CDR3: TGTGCCTGGAGTCTCAACAGGGGCTACGAGCAGTACTTC.

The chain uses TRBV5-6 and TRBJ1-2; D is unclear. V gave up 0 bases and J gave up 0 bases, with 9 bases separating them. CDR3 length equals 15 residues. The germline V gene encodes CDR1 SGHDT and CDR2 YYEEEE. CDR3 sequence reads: CASSLVWASNYGYTF. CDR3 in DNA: TGTGCCAGCAGCTTGGTGTGGGCTTCTAACTATGGCTACACCTTC.

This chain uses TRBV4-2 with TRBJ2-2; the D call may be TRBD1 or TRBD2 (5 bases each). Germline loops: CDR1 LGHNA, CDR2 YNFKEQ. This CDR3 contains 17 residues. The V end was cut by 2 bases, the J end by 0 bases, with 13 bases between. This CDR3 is CASSQPGWGSNTGELFF. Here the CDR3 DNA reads TGTGCCAGCAGCCAACCAGGGTGGGGGTCGAACACCGGGGAGCTGTTTTTT.

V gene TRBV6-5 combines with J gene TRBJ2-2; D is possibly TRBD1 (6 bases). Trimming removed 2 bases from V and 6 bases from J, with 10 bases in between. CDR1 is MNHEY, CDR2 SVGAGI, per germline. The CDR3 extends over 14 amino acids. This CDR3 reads CASSYGTSAGELFF. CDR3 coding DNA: TGTGCCAGCAGTTACGGGACATCGGCCGGGGAGCTGTTTTTT.

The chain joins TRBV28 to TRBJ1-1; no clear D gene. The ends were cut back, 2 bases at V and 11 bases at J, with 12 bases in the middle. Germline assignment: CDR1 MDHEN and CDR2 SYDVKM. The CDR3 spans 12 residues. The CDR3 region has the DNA TGTGCCAGCAGTTTACTTGGGCTAGAGGCTTTCTTT. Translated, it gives CASSLLGLEAFF.

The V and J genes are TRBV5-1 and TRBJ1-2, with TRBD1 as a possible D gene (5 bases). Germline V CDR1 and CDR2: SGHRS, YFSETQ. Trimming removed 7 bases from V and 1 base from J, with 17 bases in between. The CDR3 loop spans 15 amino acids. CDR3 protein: CASSGPGNNNYGYTF. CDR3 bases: TGCGCCAGCTCTGGCCCAGGGAACAATAACTATGGCTACACCTTC.

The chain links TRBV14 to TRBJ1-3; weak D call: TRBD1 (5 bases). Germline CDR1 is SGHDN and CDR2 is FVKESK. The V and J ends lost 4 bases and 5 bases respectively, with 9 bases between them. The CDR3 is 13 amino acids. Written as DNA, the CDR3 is TGTGCCAGCAGCCCGAACAGGAGAAACACCATATATTTT. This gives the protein CASSPNRRNTIYF.

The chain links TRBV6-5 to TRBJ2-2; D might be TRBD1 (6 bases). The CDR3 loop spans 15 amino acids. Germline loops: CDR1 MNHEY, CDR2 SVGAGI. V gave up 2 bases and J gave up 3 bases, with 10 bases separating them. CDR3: CASSYTGQYTGELFF. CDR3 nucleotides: TGTGCCAGCAGTTACACCGGACAGTACACCGGGGAGCTGTTTTTT.

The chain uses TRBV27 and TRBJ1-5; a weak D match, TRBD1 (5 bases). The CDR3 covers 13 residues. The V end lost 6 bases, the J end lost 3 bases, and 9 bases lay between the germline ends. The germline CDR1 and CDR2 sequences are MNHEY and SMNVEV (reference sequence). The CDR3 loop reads CASSGTSNQPQHF. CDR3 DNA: TGTGCCAGCAGCGGGACCTCCAATCAGCCCCAGCATTTT.

CDR3 nucleotides: TGTGCCAGCGGGGGCGTACCCTGGGAGCAGTTCTTC. It translates to CASGGVPWEQFF. The J gene is TRBJ2-1, the V gene TRBV6-6; D might be TRBD1 (6 bases). Germline V gives CDR1 MNHNY, CDR2 SVGAGI (reference sequence). The CDR3 runs 12 residues. The germline V and J ends were trimmed by 8 bases and 10 bases, with 15 bases remaining between them.

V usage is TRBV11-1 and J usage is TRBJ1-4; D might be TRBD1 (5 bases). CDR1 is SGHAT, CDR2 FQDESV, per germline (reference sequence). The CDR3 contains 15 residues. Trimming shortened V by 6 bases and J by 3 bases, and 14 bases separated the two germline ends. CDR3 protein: CASRPGDGPNEKLFF. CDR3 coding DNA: TGTGCCAGCAGACCGGGGGACGGCCCTAATGAAAAACTGTTTTTT. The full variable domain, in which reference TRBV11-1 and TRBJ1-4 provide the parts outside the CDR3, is EAEVAQSPRYKITEKSQAVAFWCDPISGHATLYWYRQILGQGPELLVQFQDESVVDDSQLPKDRFSAERLKGVDSTLKIQPAELGDSAMYLCASRPGDGPNEKLFFGSGTQLSVL.

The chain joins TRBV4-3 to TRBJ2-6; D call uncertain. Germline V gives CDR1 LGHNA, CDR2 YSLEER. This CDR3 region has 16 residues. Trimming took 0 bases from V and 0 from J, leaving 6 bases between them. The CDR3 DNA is TGCGCCAGCAGCCAAGAAAGGCTCTCTGGGGCCAACGTCCTGACTTTC. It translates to CASSQERLSGANVLTF.

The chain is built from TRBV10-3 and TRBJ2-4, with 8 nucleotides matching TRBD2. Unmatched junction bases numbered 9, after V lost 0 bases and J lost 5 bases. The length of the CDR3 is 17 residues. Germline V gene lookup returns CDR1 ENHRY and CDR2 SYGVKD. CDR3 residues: CAISESGLAGGENIQYF. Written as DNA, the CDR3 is TGTGCCATCAGTGAGTCCGGACTAGCTGGAGGGGAAAACATTCAGTACTTC.

For the CDR3, the DNA is TGCGCCAGCAGCCAAGATCTCGGGGATAGCGGGGGGCCTGATACGCAGTATTTT. This translates into CASSQDLGDSGGPDTQYF. V is TRBV4-3 and J is TRBJ2-3; TRBD2 agrees at 10 bases. The germline V gene has CDR1 LGHNA and CDR2 YSLEER. V shed 0 bases, J shed 6 bases, and the junction held 12 bases outside the gene matches. The CDR3 consists of 18 residues.

Here the CDR3 DNA reads TGTGCCAGCAGCCTAGGGGGGGGGACTGAAGCTTTCTTT. Amino acids: CASSLGGGTEAFF. The chain employs TRBV27 and TRBJ1-1; TRBD1 is a possible D gene (6 bases). CDR1 and CDR2 from the germline V gene are MNHEY and SMNVEV (reference sequence). There are 13 residues in the CDR3. V shed 6 bases and J shed 5 bases, with 13 bases lying between them.

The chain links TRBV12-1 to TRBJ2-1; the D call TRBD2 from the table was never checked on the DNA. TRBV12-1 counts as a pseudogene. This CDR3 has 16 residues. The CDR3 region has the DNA TGTGCCAGCAGCTTCCTAGCGGGAGGGACCTACAATGAGCAGTTCTTC. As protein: CASSFLAGGTYNEQFF.

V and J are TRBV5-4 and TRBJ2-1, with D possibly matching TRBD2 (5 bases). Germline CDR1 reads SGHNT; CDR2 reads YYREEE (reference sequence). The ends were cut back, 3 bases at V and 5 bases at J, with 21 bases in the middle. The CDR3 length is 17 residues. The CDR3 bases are TGTGCCAGCAGCTCCGAGGGCACAGTTCGGCCCAACAATGAGCAGTTCTTC. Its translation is CASSSEGTVRPNNEQFF.

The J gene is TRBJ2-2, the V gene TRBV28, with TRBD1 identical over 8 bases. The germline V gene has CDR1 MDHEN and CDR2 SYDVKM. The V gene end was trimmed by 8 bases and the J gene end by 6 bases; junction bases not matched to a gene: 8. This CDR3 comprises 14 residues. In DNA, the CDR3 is TGTGCCAGCGCAGCAGGGGGCAGGGCCGGGGAGCTGTTTTTT. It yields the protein CASAAGGRAGELFF. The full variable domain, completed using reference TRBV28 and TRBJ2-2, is DVKVTQSSRYLVKRTGEKVFLECVQDMDHENMFWYRQDPGLGLRLIYFSYDVKMKEKGDIPEGYSVSREKKERFSLILESASTNQTSMYLCASAAGGRAGELFFGEGSRLTVL.

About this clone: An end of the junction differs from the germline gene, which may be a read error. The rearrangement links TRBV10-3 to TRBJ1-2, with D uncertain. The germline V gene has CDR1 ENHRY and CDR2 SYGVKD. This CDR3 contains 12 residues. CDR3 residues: CASSEVFTGYTF. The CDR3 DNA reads TGTGCCAGCAGTGAAGTTTTTACCGGCTACACCTTC.

The CDR3 region is CASRPSDGWWETQYF. CDR3 in DNA: TGTGCCAGCCGCCCATCGGACGGGTGGTGGGAGACCCAGTACTTC. V is TRBV27 and J is TRBJ2-5; the D is unclear. The CDR3 loop spans 15 amino acids. The germline V gene has CDR1 MNHEY and CDR2 SMNVEV (reference sequence). Between the trimmed V and J ends, which lost 8 bases and 5 bases, there was a span of 21 bases.

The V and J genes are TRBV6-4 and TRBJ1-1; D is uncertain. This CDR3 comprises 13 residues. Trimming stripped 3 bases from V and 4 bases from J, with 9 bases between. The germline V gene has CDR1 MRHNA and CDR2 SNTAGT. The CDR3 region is CASSERERTEAFF. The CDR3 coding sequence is TGTGCCAGCAGTGAAAGGGAGCGCACTGAAGCTTTCTTT.

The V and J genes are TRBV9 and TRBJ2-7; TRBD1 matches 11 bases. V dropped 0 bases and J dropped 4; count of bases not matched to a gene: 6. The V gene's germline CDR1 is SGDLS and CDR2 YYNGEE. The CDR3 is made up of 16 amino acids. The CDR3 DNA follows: TGTGCCAGCAGCGTAGGCGGCGGGACAGGGGGGTACGAGCAGTACTTC. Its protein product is CASSVGGGTGGYEQYF. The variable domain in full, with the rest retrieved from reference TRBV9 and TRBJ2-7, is DSGVTQTPKHLITATGQRVTLRCSPRSGDLSVYWYQQSLDQGLQFLIQYYNGEERAKGNILERFSAQQFPDLHSELNLSSLELGDSALYFCASSVGGGTGGYEQYFGPGTRLTVT.